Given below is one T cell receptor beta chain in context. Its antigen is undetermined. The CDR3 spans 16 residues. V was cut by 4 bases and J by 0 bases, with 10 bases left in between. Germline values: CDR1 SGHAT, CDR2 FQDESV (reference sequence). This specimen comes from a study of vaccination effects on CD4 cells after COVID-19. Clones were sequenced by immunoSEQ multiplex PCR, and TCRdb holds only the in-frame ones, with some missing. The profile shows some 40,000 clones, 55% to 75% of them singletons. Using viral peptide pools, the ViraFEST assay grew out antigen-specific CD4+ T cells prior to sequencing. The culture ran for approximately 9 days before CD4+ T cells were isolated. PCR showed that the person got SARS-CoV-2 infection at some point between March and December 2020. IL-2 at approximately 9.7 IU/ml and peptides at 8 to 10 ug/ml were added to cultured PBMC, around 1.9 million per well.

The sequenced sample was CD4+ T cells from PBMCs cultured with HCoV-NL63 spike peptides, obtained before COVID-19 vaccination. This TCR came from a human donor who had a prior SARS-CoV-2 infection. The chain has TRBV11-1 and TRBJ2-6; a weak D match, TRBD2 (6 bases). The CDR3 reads CASSSGGYSGANVLTF. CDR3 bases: TGTGCCAGCAGCTCCGGGGGTTACTCTGGGGCCAACGTCCTGACTTTC.